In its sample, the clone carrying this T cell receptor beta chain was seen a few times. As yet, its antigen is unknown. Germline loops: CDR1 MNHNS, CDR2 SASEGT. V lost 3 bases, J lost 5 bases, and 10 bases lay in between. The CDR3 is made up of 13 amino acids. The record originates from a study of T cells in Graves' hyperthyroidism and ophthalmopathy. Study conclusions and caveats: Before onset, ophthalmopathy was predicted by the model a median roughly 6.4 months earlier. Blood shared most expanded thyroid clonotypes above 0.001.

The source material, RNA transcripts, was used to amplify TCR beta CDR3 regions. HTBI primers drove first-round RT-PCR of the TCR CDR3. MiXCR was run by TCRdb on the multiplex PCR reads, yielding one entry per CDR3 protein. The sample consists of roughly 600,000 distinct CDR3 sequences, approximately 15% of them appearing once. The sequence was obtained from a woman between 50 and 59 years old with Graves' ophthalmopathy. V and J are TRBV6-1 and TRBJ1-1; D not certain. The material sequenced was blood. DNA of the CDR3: TGTGCCAGCAGTGACCTAGGACCGACTGAAGCTTTCTTT. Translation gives CASSDLGPTEAFF.